This T cell receptor beta chain was sequenced during a study of radiation and T cells in renal cell carcinoma. The overall study: Nephrectomy followed 15 Gy stereotactic body radiation by 4 weeks.

Study conclusions and caveats: In blood, top tumor clones expanded by 2 weeks, shrinking by 4. Baseline intratumoral clonotype presence is unknown without pretreatment biopsies.

TCRdb keeps only in-frame clones here, not all; method: immunoSEQ multiplex PCR. The table lists roughly 100,000 clones, approximately 86% of them singletons. This CDR3 is 18 amino acids long. Germline-derived CDR1 and CDR2 are KGHSH and LQKENI. J lost 0 bases, V lost 1 base, and 6 bases had no gene match. This clone was observed a single time. Its target is unknown. Time point defined: baseline pretreatment blood. The treatment was: 15 Gy SBRT to primary tumor, nephrectomy 4 weeks later. After SBRT, blood was collected at 2 and 4 weeks, plus baseline. The chain carries TRBV18 and TRBJ1-2; 12 nucleotides align to TRBD1. Material: blood, obtained from a patient whose treatment included radiotherapy and nephrectomy. The source of this sequence is a man in his fifties or sixties with renal cell carcinoma. CDR3: CASSPLEGQGAANYGYTF. Here the CDR3 DNA reads TGTGCCAGCTCACCACTGGAGGGACAGGGGGCGGCTAACTATGGCTACACCTTC.